This section outlines one T cell receptor beta chain sequence together with its context. The sample originates from a study of CD8+CD57+ T cells in acquired aplastic anemia. The overall study: Healthy CD8+ samples averaged around 10 million reads.

The template used for profiling TCR beta VDJ and CDR3 was genomic DNA. TCRdb reanalysed the reads using MiXCR and keeps one entry per CDR3 protein. The sample lists under 250,000 distinct CDR3 sequences, 30% to 35% occurring once. CDR1 is SGHTA and CDR2 is FQGNSA in the germline V gene. CDR3 length: 16 amino acids. V lost 2 bases to trimming and J lost 1 base; unmatched junction nucleotides: 4. This TCR came from a human donor in good health, serving as a control. The sample comprised sorted CD4+, CD8+, or CD8+CD57+ T cells (not recorded which) from PBMCs. The chain is built from TRBV7-2 and TRBJ2-5; TRBD2 aligns across 10 bases. The CDR3 sequence: CASSLMGLAPQETQYF. CDR3 DNA: TGTGCCAGCAGCTTAATGGGACTAGCGCCCCAAGAGACCCAGTACTTC.